This T cell receptor (beta chain) was sequenced in a study of beta chain features in type 1 diabetes. Germline assignment: CDR1 MNHEY and CDR2 SVGAGI. This CDR3 spans 13 amino acids. Trimming took 7 bases from V and 6 from J; bases not matched to a gene: 8. The isolated RNA, all of it, was reverse transcribed, so expressed TCRB transcripts were what got sequenced. Here immunoSEQ multiplex PCR was the method, and the copy in TCRdb shows in-frame clones only, minus some. The sample lists more than 85,000 clones; 30% to 50% were seen once. The sequenced material came from stem cell memory CD4+ T cells from blood. The rearrangement links TRBV6-5 to TRBJ2-7, with 8 bases aligning to TRBD2. This sequence originates from a woman younger than 35 in good health. Here the CDR3 DNA reads TGTGCCAGCACCCGGGGGGGGGCCGGCGAGCAGTACTTC. Translation gives CASTRGGAGEQYF.